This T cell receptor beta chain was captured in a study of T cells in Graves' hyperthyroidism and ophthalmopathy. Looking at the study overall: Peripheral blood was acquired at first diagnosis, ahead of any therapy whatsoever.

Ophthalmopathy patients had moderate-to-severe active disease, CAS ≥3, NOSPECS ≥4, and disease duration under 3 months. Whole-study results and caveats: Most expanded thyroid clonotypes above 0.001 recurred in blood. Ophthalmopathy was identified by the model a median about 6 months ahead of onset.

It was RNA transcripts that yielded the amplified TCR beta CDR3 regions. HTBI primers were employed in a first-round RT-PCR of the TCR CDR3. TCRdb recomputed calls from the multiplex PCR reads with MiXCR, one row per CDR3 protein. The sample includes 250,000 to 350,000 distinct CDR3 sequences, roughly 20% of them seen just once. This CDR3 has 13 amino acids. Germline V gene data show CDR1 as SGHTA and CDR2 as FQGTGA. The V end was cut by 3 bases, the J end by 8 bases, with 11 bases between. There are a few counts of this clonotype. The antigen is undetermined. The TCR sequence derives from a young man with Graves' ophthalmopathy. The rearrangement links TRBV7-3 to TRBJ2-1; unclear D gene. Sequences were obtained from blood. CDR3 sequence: CASSLDLEHEQFF. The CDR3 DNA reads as TGTGCCAGCAGCTTGGACCTGGAGCATGAGCAGTTCTTC.